This TCR beta chain was sequenced during a study of blood T cell repertoires in COVID-19 (dated by TCRdb to the early 2020s). About the full investigation: Samples covering the acute and convalescent phases of COVID-19 were provided by collaborators in the United States, Italy and Spain. The material from the prospective study consisted of cDNA or gDNA derived from T cells, B-cell-depleted T cells, or PBMCs. Subjects who had been exposed to COVID-19, were actively infected with it, or had recovered from it provided the deeply sampled blood TCRbeta repertoires that made up the dataset. The repertoires were released in a freely available public database intended as a resource for research on the immune response to SARS-CoV-2. Samples were obtained from the ongoing ImmuneRACE study (first 160 participants) and from roughly 1,300 subjects provided by 6 global collaborators. Nearly every sample came with metadata listing a de-identified subject ID, COVID-19 status, age in years and sex. Where HLA class I and class II types were available, the types were taken from metadata supplied by the sample provider, not from assay-based typing. General findings and caveats noted by the study authors: The amount of clinical and demographic metadata varied by source and participant and was provided uncurated.

One collaborating source in Seattle enrolled patients while the patients were actively infected and followed the patients over time throughout the course of disease. Each collaborating institution followed its own protocols to collect whole blood in K2EDTA tubes. Collaborator samples were shipped for TCRbeta analysis as frozen whole blood, isolated PBMCs, or DNA extracted from either sample type. A word on this clone: The antigen it recognizes is unknown. The record has no base qualities; no much larger clone is one base away.

CDR1 MNHEY and CDR2 SVGAGI are derived from the germline V gene. The CDR3 runs 15 residues from the cysteine to the phenylalanine. Only the CDR3 portion is preserved as DNA: 45 bases, with reading frame beginning at the first base. Trimming takes 3 bases from V and 14 bases from J, and the germline ends sit 20 bases apart. TCRbeta CDR3 regions were amplified from genomic DNA by means of the immunoSEQ Assay, a bias-controlled multiplex PCR. The study's processing was this. Nucleated cell counts per sample were estimated from amplification of reference gene primers within the assay. To quantify the absolute abundance of each unique TCRbeta CDR3 rearrangement, sequence reads were collapsed and filtered. Productive Simpson clonality was computed per sample as the square root of Simpson's diversity index over productive rearrangements. Sourced from immuneACCESS, this table was stored by TCRdb with only in-frame sequences that have V and J called. A share of the clones is absent; for the studies checked, an unresolved V gene accounts for under half, and the remainder has no known explanation. V, J and clone size reflect that table, while D and trimming were determined from the DNA. This sample has 60,000 to 90,000 clones in its table, and approximately 81% of those were observed once. 9.5% to 12% of the sample belongs to the ten largest clones.

The chain uses TRBV6-5 and TRBJ1-6; the D gene is perhaps TRBD1, from 6 matching bases. This receptor was identified in a man in his 60s with COVID-19, enrolled during active disease. Source material: peripheral blood. The DNA reads TGTGCCAGCAGTTATGGGGGCAGGGGCCTCGGGGCCCTCCACTTT. Its protein reads: CASSYGGRGLGALHF.